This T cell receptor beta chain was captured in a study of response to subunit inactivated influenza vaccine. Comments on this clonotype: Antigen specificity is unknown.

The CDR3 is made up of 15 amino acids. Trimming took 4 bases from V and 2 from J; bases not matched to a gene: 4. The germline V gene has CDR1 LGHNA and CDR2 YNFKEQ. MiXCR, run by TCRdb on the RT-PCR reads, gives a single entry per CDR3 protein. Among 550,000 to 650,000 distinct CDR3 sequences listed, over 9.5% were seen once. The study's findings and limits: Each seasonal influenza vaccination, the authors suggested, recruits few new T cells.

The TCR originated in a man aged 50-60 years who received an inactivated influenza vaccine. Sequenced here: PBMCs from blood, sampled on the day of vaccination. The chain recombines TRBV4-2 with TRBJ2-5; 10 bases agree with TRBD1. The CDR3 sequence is CASSPGTGDQETQYF. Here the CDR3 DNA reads TGTGCCAGCAGCCCGGGGACAGGGGATCAAGAGACCCAGTACTTC.